This record looks at one T cell receptor beta chain sequence and its context. Its antigen is not known. The sample belongs to a study of T cells in tuberculosis. About the research overall: CD1B tetramers identified T cells specific for mycobacterial lipid GMM. This South African cohort compared adolescents with or without latent tuberculosis against adults with active tuberculosis. Study outcomes and limitations: Active tuberculosis patients had shorter CDR3-alpha; the beta difference was nonsignificant. Active tuberculosis TCR-alpha repertoires lay closer to GMM-specific TCRs than IGRA-negative controls, suggesting clonal expansion.

Only in-frame clones appear in the TCRdb table, and some are missing; sequencing was by immunoSEQ multiplex PCR. The repertoire includes about 34,000 clones, under 98% of them detected once, and 6.2% sits in the top ten. The receptor was derived from a donor aged 5 to 30 with latent tuberculosis or without tuberculosis infection. Sequenced: PBMCs.

The CDR3, as DNA: TGTGCCAGCAGCCCGGGACACCAGAACACTGAAGCTTTCTTT. Protein: CASSPGHQNTEAFF. V gene TRBV7-3 combines with J gene TRBJ1-1, with TRBD1 as a possible D gene (6 bases). This CDR3 comprises 14 residues. Germline V CDR1 and CDR2: SGHTA, FQGTGA. Trimming took 5 bases from V and 1 from J, leaving 11 bases between them.